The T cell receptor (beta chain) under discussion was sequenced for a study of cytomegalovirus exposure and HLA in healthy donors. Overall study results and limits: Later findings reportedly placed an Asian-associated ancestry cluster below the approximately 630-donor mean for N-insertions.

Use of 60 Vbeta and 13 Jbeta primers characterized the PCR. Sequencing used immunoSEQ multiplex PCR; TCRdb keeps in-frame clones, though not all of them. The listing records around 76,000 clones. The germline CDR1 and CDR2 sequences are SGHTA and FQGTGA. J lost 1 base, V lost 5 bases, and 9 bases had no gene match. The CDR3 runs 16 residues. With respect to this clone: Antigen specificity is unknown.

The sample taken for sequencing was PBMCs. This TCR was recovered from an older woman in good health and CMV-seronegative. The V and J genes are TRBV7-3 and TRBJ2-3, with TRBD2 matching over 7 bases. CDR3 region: CASSPVAGSRTDTQYF. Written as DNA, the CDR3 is TGTGCCAGCAGCCCCGTAGCGGGCTCACGCACAGATACGCAGTATTTT.